The rows below give T cell receptor beta chains drawn from one sample of a study of response to subunit inactivated influenza vaccine. TCRdb redid the calling of the RT-PCR reads with MiXCR, one entry per CDR3 protein. Among a few hundred thousand distinct CDR3 sequences listed, roughly 10% were seen once. Separately, the same data were catalogued under a study of T cells expressing NK-cell markers.

Sequenced here: PBMCs from blood, sampled on the day of vaccination. The receptors were sampled from a man aged 50 or older who received an inactivated influenza vaccine. Each CDR3 is given with its conserved first and last residue. D genes are given only for firm matches. The size field is filled for only some rows; it gives once, few, many or a size class.

>TRBV5-6|TRBJ1-4|few|-
TGTGCCAGCAGCGCACCGGGGGTTGTAGGTGAAAAACTGTTTTTT
CASSAPGVVGEKLFF
>TRBV5-1|TRBJ2-5|-|TRBD2
TGCGCCAGCAGCTCGCAAGGGATAGCGGGAGGGCGAGAGACCCAGTACTTC
CASSSQGIAGGRETQYF
>TRBV12-3/TRBV12-4|TRBJ2-3|few|-
TGTGCCAGCAGTTCGCGGGAATCGAGCACAGATACGCAGTATTTT
CASSSRESSTDTQYF
>TRBV20-1|TRBJ2-7|few|-
TGCAGTGCTGGCGGGACTGGTTCCTACGAGCAGTACTTC
CSAGGTGSYEQYF
>TRBV6-5|TRBJ2-7|-|-
TGTGCCAGCAGTTACTCGGGCGGGACGTCCTCCTACGAGCAGTACTTC
CASSYSGGTSSYEQYF
>TRBV7-2|TRBJ2-3|many|TRBD2
TGTGCCAGCAGCTTAAGGCTAGCGGGGGGGCACACAGATACGCAGTATTTT
CASSLRLAGGHTDTQYF
>TRBV18|TRBJ2-3|few|-
TGTGCCAGCTCACCACCTCAGGGAACTAGCACAGATACGCAGTATTTT
CASSPPQGTSTDTQYF
>TRBV12-3/TRBV12-4|TRBJ2-3|many|-
TGTGCCAGCACCGACCGCCGGGGCCGAACGGGCACAGATACGCAGTATTTT
CASTDRRGRTGTDTQYF
>TRBV24-1|TRBJ2-1|many|-
TGTGCCACCAGTGCCCCCCCTCTGCATAAGCAGTTCTTC
CATSAPPLHKQFF
>TRBV12-3/TRBV12-4|TRBJ1-5|few|-
TGTGCCAGCAGTTTAGGGAAGGGGGGCTTTCAGCCCCAGCATTTT
CASSLGKGGFQPQHF
>TRBV18|TRBJ2-1|-|TRBD2
TGTGCCAGCTCACCCTTTGCGGGGGGGCTTAATGAGCAGTTCTTC
CASSPFAGGLNEQFF
>TRBV5-6|TRBJ2-5|-|-
TGTGCCAGCAGCTTAGGGCAGCACCCCGAGACCCAGTACTTC
CASSLGQHPETQYF
>TRBV6-5|TRBJ2-3|-|-
TGTGCCAGCAGTTCACCGCGCACAGATACGCAGTATTTT
CASSSPRTDTQYF
>TRBV5-1|TRBJ2-1|-|-
TGCGCCAGCAGCTTGGAGGGTGGTTATGAGCAGTTCTTC
CASSLEGGYEQFF
>TRBV5-8|TRBJ1-1|few|-
TGTGCCAGCAGCGGGACATCCCACGCTTTGAACACTGAAGCTTTCTTT
CASSGTSHALNTEAFF
>TRBV6-1|TRBJ2-2|few|-
TGTGCCAGCAGCCCTAGATTGGGGGCGAAGGACACCGGGGAGCTGTTTTTT
CASSPRLGAKDTGELFF
>TRBV12-3/TRBV12-4|TRBJ1-1|-|-
TGTGCCAGCAGTTTCCGGCACACTGAAGCTTTCTTT
CASSFRHTEAFF
>TRBV7-8|TRBJ2-5|many|TRBD2
TGTGCCAGCAGCATCGGGACTAGCGGGAGAAAAGAGACCCAGTACTTC
CASSIGTSGRKETQYF
>TRBV20-1|TRBJ1-4|many|-
TGCAGTGCTAGAGATATCAGGGTTAAGGAAAAACTGTTTTTT
CSARDIRVKEKLFF
>TRBV5-1|TRBJ2-1|few|-
TGCGCCAGCAGCTTGGCCGAGAACGTGGAGCAGTTCTTC
CASSLAENVEQFF
>TRBV28|TRBJ1-1|many|-
TGTGCCAGCGGTACAGTTTTGAACACTGAAGCTTTCTTT
CASGTVLNTEAFF
>TRBV6-1|TRBJ2-7|few|TRBD1
TGTGCCAGCAGTCCGGACAGGGGGGGACCCTACGAGCAGTACTTC
CASSPDRGGPYEQYF
>TRBV6-5|TRBJ2-1|-|TRBD2
TGTGCCAGCAGTTTTAGCGGGAGGCCCTACAATGAGCAGTTCTTC
CASSFSGRPYNEQFF
>TRBV29-1|TRBJ1-2|many|-
TGCAGCGTTGGTGGACAGACAGTATCTGTGAACTACACCTTC
CSVGGQTVSVNYTF
>TRBV28|TRBJ1-2|-|TRBD1
TGTGCCAGCAGTACCCCGGGACAGGGGGCTTTTGGCTACACCTTC
CASSTPGQGAFGYTF
>TRBV28|TRBJ2-5|few|-
TGTGCCAGCAAGAGGTTTCAAGAGACCCAGTACTTC
CASKRFQETQYF
>TRBV6-1|TRBJ2-7|-|TRBD2
TGTGCCAGCAGAGCACCTAGCGGCTCCTACGAGCAGTACTTC
CASRAPSGSYEQYF
>TRBV11-2|TRBJ2-7|few|-
TGTGCCAGCAGCTCGCTCCGAGGGTCAAGGTCGTACGAGCAGTACTTC
CASSSLRGSRSYEQYF
>TRBV12-3/TRBV12-4|TRBJ2-4|few|-
TGTGCCAGCAGTGGAGGGCAGGAAAAAAACATTCAGTACTTC
CASSGGQEKNIQYF
>TRBV12-3/TRBV12-4|TRBJ2-5|-|TRBD2
TGTGCCAGCAGTTTAACTAGCGGGTGGGGAGAGACCCAGTACTTC
CASSLTSGWGETQYF
>TRBV11-1|TRBJ2-1|-|-
TGTGCCAGCAGCCCCAGCGGAGGGCTAGCCAATGAGCAGTTCTTC
CASSPSGGLANEQFF
>TRBV5-1|TRBJ2-1|few|TRBD2
TGCGCCAGCAGCTACTGGGGGGGAGAGTACAATGAGCAGTTCTTC
CASSYWGGEYNEQFF